This T cell receptor beta chain originates from a study of T cells in narcolepsy. CDR1 and CDR2 (germline): SGDLS, YYNGEE. With 3 bases removed from V and 3 bases from J, the gap between germline ends came to 9 bases. The CDR3 length is 13 residues. Sequenced by immunoSEQ multiplex PCR; TCRdb stores in-frame clones only, minus some. The sample shows tens of thousands of clones, around three quarters of them seen only once. The chain uses TRBV9 and TRBJ1-2; TRBD1 might be the D (5 bases). Sequencing used CD45RA- memory CD4+ T cells from PBMCs. The source of this sequence is a human donor with narcolepsy. The DNA for the CDR3 is TGTGCCAGCAGCGCGACGGGGGACTATGGCTACACCTTC. Translating it yields CASSATGDYGYTF.